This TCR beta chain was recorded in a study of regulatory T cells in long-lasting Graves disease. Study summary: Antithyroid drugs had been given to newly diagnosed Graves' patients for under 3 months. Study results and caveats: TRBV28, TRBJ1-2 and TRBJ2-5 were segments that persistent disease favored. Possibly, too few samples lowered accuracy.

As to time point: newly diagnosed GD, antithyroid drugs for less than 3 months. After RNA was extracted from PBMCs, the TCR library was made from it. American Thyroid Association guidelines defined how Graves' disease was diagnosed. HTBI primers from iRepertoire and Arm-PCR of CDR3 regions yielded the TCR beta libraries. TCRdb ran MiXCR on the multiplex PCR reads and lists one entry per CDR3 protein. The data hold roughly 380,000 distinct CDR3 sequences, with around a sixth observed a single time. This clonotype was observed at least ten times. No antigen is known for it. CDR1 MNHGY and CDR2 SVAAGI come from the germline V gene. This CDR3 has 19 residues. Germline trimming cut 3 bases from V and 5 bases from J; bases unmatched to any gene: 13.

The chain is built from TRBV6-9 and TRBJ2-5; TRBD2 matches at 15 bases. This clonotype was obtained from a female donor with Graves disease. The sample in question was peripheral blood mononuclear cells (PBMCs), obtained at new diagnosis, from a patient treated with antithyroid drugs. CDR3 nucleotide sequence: TGTGCCAGCAGTTACCGACAAGGGACTAGCGGGGGGCCGGGGGAGACCCAGTACTTC. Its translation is CASSYRQGTSGGPGETQYF.